The clone carrying this T cell receptor (beta chain) rates as medium-sized. Germline trimming cut 0 bases from V and 7 bases from J; bases unmatched to any gene: 3. From germline, CDR1 is SGHRS and CDR2 YFSETQ. The length of the CDR3 is 14 residues. This entry comes from a study of blood T cell repertoires in COVID-19. The overall study: T cells, B-cell-depleted T cells, or PBMCs supplied cDNA or gDNA.

Per the authors' pipeline: Estimation of nucleated cell counts was performed using reference gene primer amplification. Here immunoSEQ multiplex PCR was the method, and the copy in TCRdb shows in-frame clones only, minus some. V, J and clone size were drawn from that table, and D and trimming were deduced from the DNA. The sample carries roughly 130,000 clones, approximately 80% recorded once. The sequenced sample consisted of peripheral blood. The chain is built from TRBV5-1 and TRBJ1-2; the match to TRBD1 covers 10 bases. This TCR derives from a woman in her 70s with acute or convalescent COVID-19. The CDR3 region is CASSLDRTGGGYTF. The DNA for the CDR3 is TGCGCCAGCAGCTTGGATCGGACAGGGGGTGGCTACACCTTC.